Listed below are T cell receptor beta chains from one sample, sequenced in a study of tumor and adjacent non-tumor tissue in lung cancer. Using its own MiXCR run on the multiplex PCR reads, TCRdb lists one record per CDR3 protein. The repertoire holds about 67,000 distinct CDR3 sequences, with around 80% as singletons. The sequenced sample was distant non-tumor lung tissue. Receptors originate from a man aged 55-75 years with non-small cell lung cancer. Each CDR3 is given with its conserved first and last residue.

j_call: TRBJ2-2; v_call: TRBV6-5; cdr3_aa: CASSPGDMGELFF
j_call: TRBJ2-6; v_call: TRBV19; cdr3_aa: CASSGQGAGANVPTF
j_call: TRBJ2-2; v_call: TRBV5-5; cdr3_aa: CVSSLASGAPNTGELFF
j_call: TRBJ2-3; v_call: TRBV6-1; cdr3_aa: CVISESGGNTDTQYF
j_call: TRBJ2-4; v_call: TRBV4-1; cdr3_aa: CASSQEHESGNIQYF
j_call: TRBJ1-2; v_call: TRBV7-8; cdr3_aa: CARSLTPATIGYTF
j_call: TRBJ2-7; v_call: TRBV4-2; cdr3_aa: CASSLTGGKDEQYF
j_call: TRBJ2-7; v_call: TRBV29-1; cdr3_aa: CSALERGKKYF
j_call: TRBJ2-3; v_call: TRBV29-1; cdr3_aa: CIAQTGAGSTDTQYF
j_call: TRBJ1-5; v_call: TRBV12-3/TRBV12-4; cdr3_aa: CASSPPARYSNQPRHF
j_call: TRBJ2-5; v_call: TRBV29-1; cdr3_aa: CAVETSVQETQNF
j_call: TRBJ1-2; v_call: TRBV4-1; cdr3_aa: CASSVDRDNLYCYTF
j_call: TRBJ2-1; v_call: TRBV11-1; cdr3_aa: CATSHVNNEQFF
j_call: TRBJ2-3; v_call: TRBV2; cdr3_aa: CASSSGLPDMQYF
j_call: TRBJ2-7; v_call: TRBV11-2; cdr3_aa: CASSLVGQNEQYF
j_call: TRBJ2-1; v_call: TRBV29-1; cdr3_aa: CSLEDTGEQLF
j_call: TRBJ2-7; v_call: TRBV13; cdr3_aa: CASSSDVQGGSCEQYF
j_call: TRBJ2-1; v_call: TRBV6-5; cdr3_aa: CASSYTCGIHYEHFF
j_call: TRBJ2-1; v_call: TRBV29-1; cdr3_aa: CNVEGPSGRGCEQFF
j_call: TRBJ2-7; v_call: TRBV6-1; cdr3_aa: CASSLFYEQYF
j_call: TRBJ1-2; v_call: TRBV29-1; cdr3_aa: CSFKERGGHTF
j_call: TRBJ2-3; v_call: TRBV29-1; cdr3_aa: CSAHHPTGTNTDTQYF
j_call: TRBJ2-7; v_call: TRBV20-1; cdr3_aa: CNATGTCGRFDEQYF
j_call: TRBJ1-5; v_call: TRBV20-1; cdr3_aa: CSTSTGLDQPQHF
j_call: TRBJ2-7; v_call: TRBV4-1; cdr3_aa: CADSQETGYYEQYF